One and the same sample provided the 19 T cell receptor beta chains below, sequenced in a study of blood T cell repertoires in COVID-19. Assay used: immunoSEQ multiplex PCR; TCRdb lists only in-frame clones, some missing. The table has fewer than 600,000 clones, 88% seen once. Sequencing was carried out using PBMCs or T cells enriched from blood (not recorded which). The receptors shown here come from a middle-aged woman who had recovered from COVID-19.

The rearrangement joins TRBV29-1 to TRBJ1-4, with 8 nucleotides matching TRBD1. Germline V gives CDR1 SQVTM, CDR2 ANQGSEA. V shed 1 base and J 7 bases; nucleotides not matched to a gene: 8. CDR3 length: 15 amino acids. The CDR3 is CSVEVPTGDREKLFF. CDR3 coding DNA: TGCAGCGTTGAAGTACCGACAGGGGATCGTGAAAAACTGTTTTTT.

This clone was observed a single time. This rearrangement joins TRBV9 to TRBJ2-3, with D hard to call. CDR3 size: 14 residues. Looked up from germline, CDR1 is SGDLS and CDR2 is YYNGEE. Trimming stripped 3 bases from V and 2 bases from J, with 10 bases between. The CDR3 protein is CASSDSRSTDTQYF. The CDR3 DNA follows: TGTGCCAGCAGCGATTCGCGGTCCACAGATACGCAGTATTTT.

The V gene is TRBV7-9, the J gene TRBJ1-1; D unresolved. Germline-derived CDR1 and CDR2 are SEHNR and FQNEAQ (reference sequence). The CDR3 loop spans 10 amino acids. V was shortened by 8 bases and J by 11 bases, with 12 bases between the two germline ends. CDR3 DNA sequence: TGTGCCAGCGGAGGGCTCCGGGCTTTCTTT. Amino acids: CASGGLRAFF.

The chain is built from TRBV11-2 and TRBJ1-2, with a tentative D call TRBD1 (5 bases). Trimming cost V 1 base and J 3 bases, with 12 bases left between them. CDR1 SGHAT and CDR2 FQNNGV come from the germline V gene. There are 15 residues in the CDR3. This chain's CDR3 is CASSLGSGQDYGYTF. The CDR3 nucleotides read TGTGCCAGCAGCTTAGGGTCCGGACAAGACTATGGCTACACCTTC.

The V call is TRBV24-1, the J call TRBJ2-2; the D gene is possibly TRBD2 (5 bases). This CDR3 spans 14 amino acids. Trimming took 5 bases from V and 3 from J, leaving 9 bases between them. Per the germline V gene, CDR1 is KGHDR and CDR2 is SFDVKD. CDR3 nucleotides: TGTGCCACCAGTGCGGACTCGTACACCGGGGAGCTGTTTTTT. Translating it yields CATSADSYTGELFF.

The chain couples TRBV4-3 to TRBJ2-2; D gene unclear. There are 15 residues in the CDR3. V was cut by 0 bases and J by 3 bases, with 8 bases left in between. From germline, CDR1 is LGHNA and CDR2 YSLEER. DNA for the CDR3: TGCGCCAGCAGCCAAGATTTTGAGCACACCGGGGAGCTGTTTTTT. Translation gives CASSQDFEHTGELFF.

This clone was recorded once. The chain combines TRBV10-2 with TRBJ1-1; D might be TRBD1 (5 bases). The germline V gene encodes CDR1 WSHSY and CDR2 SAAADI. V was trimmed by 3 bases and J by 1 base, leaving 9 bases between them. The CDR3 runs to 14 residues. CDR3 sequence reads: CASSDLRENTEAFF. In DNA, the CDR3 is TGCGCCAGCAGTGATCTCAGGGAGAACACTGAAGCTTTCTTT.

V and J are TRBV19 and TRBJ2-2, with D tentatively TRBD2 (6 bases). In germline, CDR1 is LNHDA, CDR2 SQIVND (reference sequence). The CDR3 has 17 residues. The germline V and J ends were trimmed by 2 bases and 0 bases, with 13 bases remaining between them. The CDR3 spells CASSIIRGGTNTGELFF. CDR3 nucleotide sequence: TGTGCCAGTAGTATAATTCGGGGCGGGACGAACACCGGGGAGCTGTTTTTT. The full variable domain, completed using reference TRBV19 and TRBJ2-2, is DGGITQSPKYLFRKEGQNVTLSCEQNLNHDAMYWYRQDPGQGLRLIYYSQIVNDFQKGDIAEGYSVSREKKESFPLTVTSAQKNPTAFYLCASSIIRGGTNTGELFFGEGSRLTVL.

This chain links TRBV7-8 with TRBJ1-5; 8 nucleotides align to TRBD1. CDR3 length: 16 residues. CDR1 is SGHVS, CDR2 FQNEAQ, per germline. V lost 5 bases to trimming and J lost 7 bases; unmatched junction nucleotides: 13. As DNA, the CDR3 is TGTGCCAGCAGCCAACCAGACGGACAGGGCCGGCAGCCCCAGCATTTT. Translating it yields CASSQPDGQGRQPQHF.

J is TRBJ2-6 and V is TRBV4-2; D is perhaps TRBD2 (5 bases). The CDR3 is 16 amino acids. CDR1 and CDR2 (germline): LGHNA, YNFKEQ. Trimming shortened V by 1 base and J by 0 bases, and 7 bases separated the two germline ends. For the CDR3, the DNA is TGTGCCAGCAGCCAAGTAACTAGCTCTGGGGCCAACGTCCTGACTTTC. Amino acid sequence: CASSQVTSSGANVLTF.

In DNA, the CDR3 is TGTGCCAGCAGCTTAGGACAGGGGGCGCAAGATGGCTACACCTTC. It codes for CASSLGQGAQDGYTF. V gene TRBV13 combines with J gene TRBJ1-2; 9 bases line up with TRBD1. CDR3 length: 15 amino acids. V was clipped by 0 bases and J by 6 bases; unmatched bases: 5. The germline V gene has CDR1 PRHDT and CDR2 FYEKMQ (reference sequence).

V and J are TRBV7-2 and TRBJ1-4; TRBD1 is a possible D gene (5 bases). The CDR3 extends over 15 amino acids. Germline V gene lookup returns CDR1 SGHTA and CDR2 FQGNSA. The V end lost 4 bases, the J end lost 7 bases, and 16 bases lay between the germline ends. The DNA of the CDR3 is TGTGCCAGCAGCTCCTGGGGACTAGGTGTTGAAAAACTGTTTTTT. Its protein product is CASSSWGLGVEKLFF. Looking up the rest from reference TRBV7-2 and TRBJ1-4 gives the full variable domain: GAGVSQSPSNKVTEKGKDVELRCDPISGHTALYWYRQSLGQGLEFLIYFQGNSAPDKSGLPSDRFSAERTGGSVSTLTIQRTQQEDSAVYLCASSSWGLGVEKLFFGSGTQLSVL.

The V call is TRBV14, the J call TRBJ1-1, with a weak D call TRBD1 (6 bases). Per the germline V gene, CDR1 is SGHDN and CDR2 is FVKESK. The CDR3 has 14 amino acids. The V end was cut by 3 bases, the J end by 4 bases, with 12 bases between. The CDR3 sequence is CASSQRGAATEAFF. CDR3 bases: TGTGCCAGCAGCCAGCGGGGGGCGGCCACTGAAGCTTTCTTT. The full variable domain, completed using reference TRBV14 and TRBJ1-1, is EAGVTQFPSHSVIEKGQTVTLRCDPISGHDNLYWYRRVMGKEIKFLLHFVKESKQDESGMPNNRFLAERTGGTYSTLKVQPAELEDSGVYFCASSQRGAATEAFFGQGTRLTVV.

This chain connects TRBV10-3 to TRBJ1-1; D ambiguous. Looked up from germline, CDR1 is ENHRY and CDR2 is SYGVKD. This CDR3 has 15 amino acids. Trimming stripped 6 bases from V and 5 bases from J, with 19 bases between. CDR3 bases: TGTGCCATCAGAGACCTGACATCCCGGGGAACTGAAGCTTTCTTT. This codes for CAIRDLTSRGTEAFF.

The chain has TRBV6-5 and TRBJ1-1, with D unclear. V was pared by 0 bases and J by 1 base, with 3 bases between. CDR3 length equals 13 residues. Germline V lookup: CDR1 MNHEY, CDR2 SVGAGI. The CDR3 here is CASSYSQNTEAFF. The CDR3 DNA sequence: TGTGCCAGCAGTTACTCCCAGAACACTGAAGCTTTCTTT.

The chain uses TRBV5-6 and TRBJ1-4, with TRBD1 matching over 12 bases. The CDR3 runs 17 residues. Germline values: CDR1 SGHDT, CDR2 YYEEEE. The V gene end was trimmed by 3 bases and the J gene end by 7 bases; junction bases not matched to a gene: 10. The CDR3 sequence: CASSSGTGGVVFEKLFF. The CDR3 DNA follows: TGTGCCAGCAGCTCCGGGACAGGGGGCGTTGTATTTGAAAAACTGTTTTTT. The full variable domain, with the rest looked up from reference TRBV5-6 and TRBJ1-4, is DAGVTQSPTHLIKTRGQQVTLRCSPKSGHDTVSWYQQALGQGPQFIFQYYEEEERQRGNFPDRFSGHQFPNYSSELNVNALLLGDSALYLCASSSGTGGVVFEKLFFGSGTQLSVL.

The rearrangement uses TRBV12-3 or TRBV12-4 and TRBJ1-2; possibly TRBD1 for D (5 bases). The CDR3 sequence is 12 residues long. V lost 6 bases and J lost 6, with 11 bases in between. The DNA of the CDR3 is TGTGCCAGCAGCCCGTCGGGGGATGGCTACACCTTC. Translation: CASSPSGDGYTF.

The chain has TRBV6-5 and TRBJ1-2; D is ambiguous. V lost 6 bases, J lost 7 bases, and 18 bases lay in between. CDR3 length: 14 amino acids. Germline CDR1 and CDR2: MNHEY and SVGAGI. The CDR3 bases are TGTGCCAGCAGCCTTGCGCCTCTGGTTGGTGGCTACACCTTC. Its translation is CASSLAPLVGGYTF.

The chain is built from TRBV2 and TRBJ1-5; 7 nucleotides match TRBD1. The CDR3 is 15 amino acids. Germline V gene sequence: CDR1 SNHLY, CDR2 FYNNEI. With V trimmed by 4 bases and J by 7 bases, 10 bases remained unmatched. CDR3: CASSGESGGDQPQHF. Written as DNA, the CDR3 is TGTGCCAGCAGTGGGGAGTCAGGGGGAGACCAGCCCCAGCATTTT.